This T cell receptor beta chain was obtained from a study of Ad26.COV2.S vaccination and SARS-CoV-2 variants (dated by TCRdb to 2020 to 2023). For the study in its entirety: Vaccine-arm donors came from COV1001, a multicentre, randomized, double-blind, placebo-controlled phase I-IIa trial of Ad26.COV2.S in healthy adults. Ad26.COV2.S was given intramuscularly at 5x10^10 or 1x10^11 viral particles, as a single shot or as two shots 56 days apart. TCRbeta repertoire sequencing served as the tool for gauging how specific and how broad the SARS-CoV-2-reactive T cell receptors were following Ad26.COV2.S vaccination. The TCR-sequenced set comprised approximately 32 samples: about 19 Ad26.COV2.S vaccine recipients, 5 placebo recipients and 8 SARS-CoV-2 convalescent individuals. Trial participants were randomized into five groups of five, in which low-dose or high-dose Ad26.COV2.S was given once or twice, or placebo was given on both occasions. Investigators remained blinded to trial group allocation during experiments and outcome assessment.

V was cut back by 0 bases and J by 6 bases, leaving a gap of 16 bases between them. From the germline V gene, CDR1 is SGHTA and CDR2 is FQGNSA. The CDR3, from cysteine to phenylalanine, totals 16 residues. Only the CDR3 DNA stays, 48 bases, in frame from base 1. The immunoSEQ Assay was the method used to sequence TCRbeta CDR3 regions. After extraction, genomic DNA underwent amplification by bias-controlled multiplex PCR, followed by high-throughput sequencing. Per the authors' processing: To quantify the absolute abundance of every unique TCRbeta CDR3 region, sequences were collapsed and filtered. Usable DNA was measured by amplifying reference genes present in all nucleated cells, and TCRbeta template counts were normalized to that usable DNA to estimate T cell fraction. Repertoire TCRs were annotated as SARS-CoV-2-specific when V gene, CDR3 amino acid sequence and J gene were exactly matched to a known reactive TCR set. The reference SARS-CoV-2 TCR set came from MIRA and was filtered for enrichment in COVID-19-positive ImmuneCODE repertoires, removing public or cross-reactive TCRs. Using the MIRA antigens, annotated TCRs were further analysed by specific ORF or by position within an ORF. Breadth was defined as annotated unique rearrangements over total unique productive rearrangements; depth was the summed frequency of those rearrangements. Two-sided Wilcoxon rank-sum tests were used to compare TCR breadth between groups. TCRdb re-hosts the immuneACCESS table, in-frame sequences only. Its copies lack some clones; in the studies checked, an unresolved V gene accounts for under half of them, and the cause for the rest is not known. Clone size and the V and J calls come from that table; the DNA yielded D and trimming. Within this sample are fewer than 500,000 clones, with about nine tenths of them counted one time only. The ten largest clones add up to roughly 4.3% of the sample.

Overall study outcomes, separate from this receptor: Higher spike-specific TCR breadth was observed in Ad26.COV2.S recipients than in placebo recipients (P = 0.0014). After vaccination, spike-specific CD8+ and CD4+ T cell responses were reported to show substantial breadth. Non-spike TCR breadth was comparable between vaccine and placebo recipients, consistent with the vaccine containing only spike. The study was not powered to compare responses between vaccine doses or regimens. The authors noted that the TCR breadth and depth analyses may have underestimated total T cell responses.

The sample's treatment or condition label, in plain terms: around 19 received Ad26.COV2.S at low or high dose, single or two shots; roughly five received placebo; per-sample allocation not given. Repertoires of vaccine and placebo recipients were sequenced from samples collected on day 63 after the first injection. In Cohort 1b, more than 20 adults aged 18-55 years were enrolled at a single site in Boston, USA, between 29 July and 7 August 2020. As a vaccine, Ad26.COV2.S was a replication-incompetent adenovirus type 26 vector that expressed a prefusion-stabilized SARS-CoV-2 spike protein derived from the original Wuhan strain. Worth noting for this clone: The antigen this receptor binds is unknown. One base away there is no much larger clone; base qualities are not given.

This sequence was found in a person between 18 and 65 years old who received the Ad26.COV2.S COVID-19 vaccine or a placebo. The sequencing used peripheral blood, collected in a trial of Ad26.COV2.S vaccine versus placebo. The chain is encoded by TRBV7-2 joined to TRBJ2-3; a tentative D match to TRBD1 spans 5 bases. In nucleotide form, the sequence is TGTGCCAGCAGCTTAGCGGCGGTATTAAGGGGTGATACGCAGTATTTT. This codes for CASSLAAVLRGDTQYF.